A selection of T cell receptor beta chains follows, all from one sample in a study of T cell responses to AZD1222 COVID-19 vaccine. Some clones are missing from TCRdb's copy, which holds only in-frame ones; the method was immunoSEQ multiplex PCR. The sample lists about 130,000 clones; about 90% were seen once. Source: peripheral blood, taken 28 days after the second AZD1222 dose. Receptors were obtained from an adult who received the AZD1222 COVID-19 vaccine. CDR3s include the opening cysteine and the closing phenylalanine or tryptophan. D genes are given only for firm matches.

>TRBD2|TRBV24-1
CATSAGGETQYF
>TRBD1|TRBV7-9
CASSLAGTGREKLFF
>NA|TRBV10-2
CASRRGSNQPQHF
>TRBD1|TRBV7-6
CASSNDPGQKNTEAFF
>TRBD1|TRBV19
CASRPDREAFVGYTF
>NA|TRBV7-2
CASSPGDSYGYTF
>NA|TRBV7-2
CASSSDRVNTIYF
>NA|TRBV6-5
CASSKDSSFYNEQFF
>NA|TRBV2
CASSGGGSSDTQYF
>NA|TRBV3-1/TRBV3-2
CASSREWETQYF
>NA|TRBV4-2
CASSQFEGLEQFF
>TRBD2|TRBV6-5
CASSYWRGDEQFF
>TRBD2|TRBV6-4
CASSDSFSGGMAQYF
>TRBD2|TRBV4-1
CASSHPTGLAGGPGKETQYF
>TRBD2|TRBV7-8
CASSQTSGATKQYF
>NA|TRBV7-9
CASSLLSNGYTF
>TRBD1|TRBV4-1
CASSLGQGTRPEAFF
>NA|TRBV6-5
CASSSDRVNYNSPLHF